The entry below gives a single T cell receptor (beta chain) sequence along with its context. The genomic DNA of each subset was split evenly across several immunoSEQ plates. Measured with immunoSEQ multiplex PCR; TCRdb has only the in-frame clones, and not every one. The sample includes about 2.4 million clones, around nine tenths of them seen just once. The sample is drawn from a study of shared clonotypes between healthy human individuals. Donors, without exception, were Caucasian adults residing in Nashville, Tennessee. V lost 0 bases and J lost 6, with 18 bases in between. The CDR3 runs 16 residues. Per germline, CDR1 KGHSH and CDR2 LQKENI.

The specimen was naive CD4+ T cells sorted from blood. Specified subset: CD45RA+ positively selected. The sequence came from a man between 18 and 35 years old in good health. J is TRBJ2-7 and V is TRBV18; D is uncertain. Written as DNA, the CDR3 is TGTGCCAGCTCACCACCGCCGGCACACACCGCATCCGAGCAGTACTTC. This translates into CASSPPPAHTASEQYF.